Sequencing of this T cell receptor beta chain was carried out in a study of T cell responses to AZD1222 COVID-19 vaccine. Study findings and constraints: Across spike, vaccine-associated CD4 TCRs were found, dominant at 160-218 and 743-854. Donors were largely white British and mainly female; clonal diversity was possibly underestimated.

Notes on this clone: The antigen is unknown.

V lost 4 bases, J lost 4 bases, and 23 bases lay in between. The CDR3 covers 17 residues. Sequencing was performed with immunoSEQ multiplex PCR; in TCRdb, only in-frame clones are kept and a portion is missing. The sample carries about 190,000 clones, 85% to 95% recorded once. Here the sequenced sample was peripheral blood, taken on day 0 of AZD1222 vaccination. The chain couples TRBV23-1 to TRBJ2-7; D may be TRBD1 or TRBD2 (6 bases each). TRBV23-1 is filed as an ORF, its function uncertain. The receptor was isolated from an adult in good health. The CDR3 sequence is CASSRIFGDQGGYEQYF. DNA for the CDR3: TGCGCCAGCAGTCGCATCTTTGGGGATCAAGGGGGGTACGAGCAGTACTTC.